Each of the 22 T cell receptor beta chains below was sequenced from the same sample in a study of CD8 T cells in Susac syndrome. RNA was extracted with the RNeasy kit, and a quantity of roughly 0.5 to 1 ug was reverse transcribed using random hexamers. TCRdb re-derived calls from the immunoSEQ multiplex PCR reads in MiXCR, one entry per CDR3 protein. The sample lists under 95,000 distinct CDR3 sequences, about 95% occurring once. What was sequenced was CD8+ T cells from PBMCs. Source of these receptors: a human donor with Susac syndrome.

This clonotype appeared once. The chain links TRBV5-1 to TRBJ2-7; D possibly corresponds to TRBD2 (6 bases). V lost 6 bases and J 6 bases, leaving 13 bases between the germline ends. The CDR3 runs 12 residues. Germline-derived CDR1 and CDR2 are SGHRS and YFSETQ. The CDR3 region is CASTDVGGEQYF. The CDR3, as DNA: TGCGCCAGCACGGACGTCGGGGGCGAGCAGTACTTC.

The chain is built from TRBV20-1 and TRBJ2-7, with 8 nucleotides matching TRBD2. The germline V gene encodes CDR1 DFQATT and CDR2 SNEGSKA (reference sequence). The CDR3 has 15 residues. J lost 4 bases, V lost 3 bases, and 11 bases had no gene match. CDR3 DNA sequence: TGCAGTGCTAGGGGCGGGGGGAATATTGGGTACGAGCAGTACTTC. Its protein product is CSARGGGNIGYEQYF.

This clonotype appeared once. The rearrangement joins TRBV20-1 to TRBJ1-2; D is unclear. The CDR3 runs to 14 residues. V lost 0 bases and J 5 bases, leaving 13 bases between the germline ends. Germline CDR1 reads DFQATT; CDR2 reads SNEGSKA (reference sequence). The DNA of the CDR3 is TGCAGTGCTAGAGATCGGAGGGAAGGGTATGGCTACACCTTC. Its translation is CSARDRREGYGYTF.

The chain is built from TRBV29-1 and TRBJ2-7, with TRBD2 identical over 11 bases. CDR1 is SQVTM and CDR2 is ANQGSEA in the germline V gene. This CDR3 region has 14 residues. V trimming: 6 bases; J trimming: 3 bases; junction bases outside the gene matches: 7. The chain's CDR3 is CSVFGTSGYYEQYF. The CDR3 nucleotides read TGCAGCGTGTTCGGGACTAGCGGCTACTACGAGCAGTACTTC.

This chain joins TRBV20-1 and TRBJ2-7; 10 bases fit TRBD2. Trimming removed 5 bases from V and 4 bases from J; junction bases left unmatched: 5. This CDR3 is built from 13 residues. CDR1 and CDR2 (germline): DFQATT, SNEGSKA (reference sequence). CDR3 residues: CSAPSGSIYEQYF. CDR3 sequence (DNA): TGCAGTGCTCCTAGCGGGAGTATTTACGAGCAGTACTTC.

This chain uses TRBV6-2 or TRBV6-3 with TRBJ2-1; D might be TRBD2 (6 bases). This CDR3 spans 16 amino acids. Germline CDR1 reads MNHEY; CDR2 reads SVGEGT. Between the trimmed V and J ends, which lost 4 bases and 0 bases, there was a span of 13 bases. The CDR3 loop is CASSSGGPPSYNEQFF. The CDR3 nucleotides are TGTGCCAGCAGTTCTGGAGGGCCTCCCTCCTACAATGAGCAGTTCTTC.

The chain is built from TRBV6-5 and TRBJ1-2, with 9 bases aligning to TRBD1. CDR1 and CDR2 (germline): MNHEY, SVGAGI. The CDR3 covers 14 residues. With V trimmed by 5 bases and J by 5 bases, 6 bases remained unmatched. DNA of the CDR3: TGTGCCAGCAGTGGCGGACAGGGGCTATATGGCTACACCTTC. This translates into CASSGGQGLYGYTF.

This clonotype occurred a few times. The chain couples TRBV5-1 to TRBJ2-5; 7 positions agree with TRBD1. CDR1 is SGHRS and CDR2 is YFSETQ in the germline V gene. V was pared by 2 bases and J by 1 base, with 5 bases of the junction left unmatched. The CDR3 runs 15 residues. This CDR3 reads CASSLSTGLQETQYF. The CDR3 DNA is TGCGCCAGCAGCTTATCGACAGGGCTCCAAGAGACCCAGTACTTC.

CDR3 protein: CSVEDKVLAGITKEQFF. In DNA form, the CDR3 reads TGCAGCGTTGAAGATAAGGTACTAGCGGGAATAACCAAAGAGCAGTTCTTC. The genes are TRBV29-1 and TRBJ2-1; 10 positions match TRBD2. V was pared by 0 bases and J by 10 bases, with 15 bases of the junction left unmatched. CDR3 length equals 17 residues. Germline V CDR1 and CDR2: SQVTM, ANQGSEA.

The chain carries TRBV9 and TRBJ1-2; D call uncertain. The V end was cut by 4 bases, the J end by 5 bases, with 21 bases between. The CDR3 runs 16 residues. Germline V gene lookup returns CDR1 SGDLS and CDR2 YYNGEE. The CDR3: CASSPFSSGRSYGYTF. CDR3 sequence (DNA): TGTGCCAGCAGCCCCTTCTCCTCCGGGCGTTCGTATGGCTACACCTTC.

V and J are TRBV3-1 and TRBJ2-7; D may be TRBD2 (6 bases). Trimming removed 2 bases from V and 3 bases from J, with 8 bases in between. CDR1 and CDR2 from the germline V gene are LGHDT and YNNKEL (reference sequence). CDR3 length equals 13 residues. The CDR3 spells CASSQSGGYEQYF. The CDR3 coding sequence is TGTGCCAGCAGCCAATCCGGGGGCTACGAGCAGTACTTC.

The V gene is TRBV9, the J gene TRBJ2-3; 7 nucleotides agree with TRBD2. V dropped 3 bases and J dropped 0; count of bases not matched to a gene: 4. The germline V gene has CDR1 SGDLS and CDR2 YYNGEE. The CDR3 consists of 15 residues. In DNA form, the CDR3 reads TGTGCCAGCAGCGCACTAGCGTCTAGCACAGATACGCAGTATTTT. It codes for CASSALASSTDTQYF.

J is TRBJ2-5 and V is TRBV2; D is perhaps TRBD2 (6 bases). The CDR3 consists of 18 residues. The V gene's germline CDR1 is SNHLY and CDR2 FYNNEI. The V end was cut by 2 bases, the J end by 1 base, with 20 bases between. The CDR3 DNA reads as TGTGCCAGCAGTGAACTGGAGGGTAGTGAAGGCGCCCAAGAGACCCAGTACTTC. It codes for CASSELEGSEGAQETQYF.

This clonotype was detected a few times. The rearrangement links TRBV6-2 or TRBV6-3 to TRBJ2-7; unclear D gene. Deletions cut 8 bases from V and 1 base from J, with 3 bases between. There are 10 residues in the CDR3. CDR1 is MNHEY, CDR2 SVGEGT, per germline. The CDR3 bases are TGTGCCAGCGGTTCCTACGAGCAGTACTTC. Protein sequence: CASGSYEQYF.

This chain links TRBV7-9 with TRBJ2-5; TRBD2 might be the D (6 bases). The CDR3 extends over 14 amino acids. The V gene's germline CDR1 is SEHNR and CDR2 FQNEAQ (reference sequence). The V gene lost 2 bases and the J gene lost 3 bases, with 10 bases spanning the gap. The CDR3 here is CASSLTGVEETQYF. The CDR3 coding sequence is TGTGCCAGCAGCTTAACGGGAGTAGAAGAGACCCAGTACTTC.

The chain recombines TRBV7-6 with TRBJ2-2, with 8 bases identical to TRBD2. This CDR3 comprises 16 residues. J gave up 6 bases and V 5 bases, and 11 bases lay outside the gene matches. Germline loops: CDR1 SGHVS, CDR2 FNYEAQ. This CDR3 reads CASSPFSGGPSGELFF. The CDR3, as DNA: TGTGCCAGCAGCCCATTTTCGGGAGGGCCTTCCGGGGAGCTGTTTTTT.

This chain joins TRBV7-2 and TRBJ1-2, with TRBD1 identical over 7 bases. After removal of 5 bases from V and 4 bases from J, the junction contained 4 bases not matched to a gene. Germline CDR1 SGHTA, CDR2 FQGNSA. This CDR3 has 13 amino acids. The DNA for the CDR3 is TGTGCCAGCAGCCCAGGGGGTAGCTATGGCTACACCTTC. It specifies CASSPGGSYGYTF.

The sample holds one count of this clonotype. The chain recombines TRBV7-2 with TRBJ2-1, with 7 bases aligning to TRBD2. Germline CDR1 reads SGHTA; CDR2 reads FQGNSA. J was trimmed by 4 bases and V by 2 bases; bases with no gene match: 8. This CDR3 contains 16 residues. The CDR3 DNA reads as TGTGCCAGCAGCTTATTTGGAGGGAGGGGATACAATGAGCAGTTCTTC. Protein: CASSLFGGRGYNEQFF.

This chain uses TRBV11-1 with TRBJ1-1; D unresolved. Trimming took off 7 bases at V and 3 bases at J, with 18 bases between the two ends. Germline V CDR1 and CDR2: SGHAT, FQDESV (reference sequence). The CDR3 is 15 amino acids. The CDR3 DNA sequence: TGTGCCAGCAAGCCAAGGCGTGACGAGTACACTGAAGCTTTCTTT. It specifies CASKPRRDEYTEAFF. The full variable domain, in which reference TRBV11-1 and TRBJ1-1 provide the parts outside the CDR3, is EAEVAQSPRYKITEKSQAVAFWCDPISGHATLYWYRQILGQGPELLVQFQDESVVDDSQLPKDRFSAERLKGVDSTLKIQPAELGDSAMYLCASKPRRDEYTEAFFGQGTRLTVV.

The rearrangement joins TRBV9 to TRBJ2-7; 11 positions match TRBD2. V lost 2 bases to trimming and J lost 3 bases; unmatched junction nucleotides: 7. This CDR3 comprises 16 residues. Germline lookup yields CDR1 SGDLS and CDR2 YYNGEE. The DNA for the CDR3 is TGTGCCAGCAGCGTCTTCTCCGGGACTAGCGGCTACGAGCAGTACTTC. The encoded protein is CASSVFSGTSGYEQYF. Together with reference TRBV9 and TRBJ2-7, the CDR3 gives the full variable domain: DSGVTQTPKHLITATGQRVTLRCSPRSGDLSVYWYQQSLDQGLQFLIQYYNGEERAKGNILERFSAQQFPDLHSELNLSSLELGDSALYFCASSVFSGTSGYEQYFGPGTRLTVT.

The chain uses TRBV5-1 and TRBJ2-7; weak D call: TRBD2 (5 bases). CDR3 length: 13 residues. Germline V gene lookup returns CDR1 SGHRS and CDR2 YFSETQ. V was trimmed by 1 base and J by 3 bases, leaving 8 bases between them. The CDR3 coding sequence is TGCGCCAGCAGCTTGACCACTAGCTACGAGCAGTACTTC. Protein sequence: CASSLTTSYEQYF. Looking up the rest from reference TRBV5-1 and TRBJ2-7 gives the full variable domain: KAGVTQTPRYLIKTRGQQVTLSCSPISGHRSVSWYQQTPGQGLQFLFEYFSETQRNKGNFPGRFSGRQFSNSRSEMNVSTLELGDSALYLCASSLTTSYEQYFGPGTRLTVT.

The rearrangement links TRBV15 to TRBJ2-7; D remains unclear. The CDR3 runs 15 residues. Trimming pared 0 bases from V and 5 bases from J, leaving 14 bases between. The germline gives CDR1 LNHNV, CDR2 YYDKDF (reference sequence). The CDR3 region is CATSRDPPGVHEQYF. Here the CDR3 DNA reads TGTGCCACCAGCAGAGATCCACCGGGCGTCCACGAGCAGTACTTC.